This T cell receptor beta chain came from a study of blood T cell repertoires in COVID-19 (dated by TCRdb to about 2020). Notes on the research overall: Collaborator samples came from the United States, Italy and Spain and covered acute and convalescent phases of COVID-19. The material from the prospective study consisted of cDNA or gDNA derived from T cells, B-cell-depleted T cells, or PBMCs. Subjects who had been exposed to COVID-19, were actively infected with it, or had recovered from it provided the deeply sampled blood TCRbeta repertoires that made up the dataset. The repertoires were released in a freely available public database meant as a resource for research on the immune response to SARS-CoV-2. The samples were drawn from the first 160 participants of the ongoing ImmuneRACE study and from some 1,300 subjects provided by 6 global collaborators. Sample metadata almost always included a de-identified subject ID, COVID-19 status, age in years and sex. Where available, HLA class I and class II types were taken from metadata supplied by the sample provider and were not determined by assay-based typing.

The immunoSEQ Assay, a bias-controlled multiplex PCR, was used to amplify TCRbeta CDR3 regions from genomic DNA. The published analysis was carried out like this. The number of nucleated cells in each sample was estimated from the amplification of reference gene primers within the assay. Sequence reads were collapsed and filtered to measure the absolute abundance of every unique TCRbeta CDR3 rearrangement. For each sample, productive Simpson clonality was calculated as the square root of Simpson's diversity index across productive rearrangements. The table was pulled from immuneACCESS by TCRdb, which kept in-frame rearrangements only. Such tables lose some clones; where checked, under half of the loss comes from unresolved V genes, and the rest has no known cause. V and J calls and clone size are those listed in that table; D and trimming were worked out from the DNA. This sample lists about 96,000 clones; approximately 84% were detected once. The ten largest clones add up to roughly 17% of the sample.

Findings and caveats that apply to the study as a whole: The amount of clinical and demographic metadata varied by source and participant and was provided uncurated.

Trimmed from V: 3 bases; trimmed from J: 0 bases; junction bases lacking a gene match: 4. Via the germline V gene (reference sequence), CDR1 is SEHNR and CDR2 FQNEAQ. There are 16 amino acids in the CDR3, from cysteine to phenylalanine inclusive. The entry retains the CDR3 DNA only, 48 bases that are in frame from base 1. Whole blood was collected in K2EDTA tubes by collaborating institutions according to the institutions' own protocols. Collaborator samples were shipped for TCRbeta analysis as frozen whole blood, isolated PBMCs, or DNA extracted from either sample type. This clone was detected once. No cognate antigen has been identified for it. No per-base quality is available; no much larger clone lies one base away.

Sequencing was carried out using peripheral blood. This TCR was recovered from a woman in her sixties with acute or convalescent COVID-19. In this chain, TRBV7-9 is recombined with TRBJ1-4; the junction holds 7 bases that match TRBD1. The CDR3 amino acid sequence is: CASSFGQAATNEKLFF. The base sequence is TGTGCCAGCAGCTTCGGACAGGCTGCAACTAATGAAAAACTGTTTTTT. Where the CDR3 stops, the reference TRBV7-9 and TRBJ1-4 genes take over; the full variable domain is DTGVSQNPRHKITKRGQNVTFRCDPISEHNRLYWYRQTLGQGPEFLTYFQNEAQLEKSRLLSDRFSAERPKGSFSTLEIQRTEQGDSAMYLCASSFGQAATNEKLFFGSGTQLSVL.